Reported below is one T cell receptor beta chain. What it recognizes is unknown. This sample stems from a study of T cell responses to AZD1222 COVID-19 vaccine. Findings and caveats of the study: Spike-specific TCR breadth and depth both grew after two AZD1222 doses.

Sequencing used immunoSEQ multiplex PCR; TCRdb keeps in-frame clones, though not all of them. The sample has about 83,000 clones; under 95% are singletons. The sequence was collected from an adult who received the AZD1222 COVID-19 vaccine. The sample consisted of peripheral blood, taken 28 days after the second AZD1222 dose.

The CDR3 is CASSPTSGDEQFF. The CDR3 nucleotides read TGTGCCAGCAGCCCCACCAGCGGCGATGAGCAGTTCTTC. The chain recombines TRBV7-9 with TRBJ2-1; possibly TRBD2 for D (5 bases). The CDR3 is 13 amino acids. V lost 5 bases and J lost 8, with 13 bases in between. CDR1 and CDR2 (germline): SEHNR, FQNEAQ (reference sequence).